The 22 T cell receptor beta chains given below trace back to one sample, sequenced in a study of CD8+CD57+ T cells in acquired aplastic anemia. Genomic DNA provided the template from which TCR beta VDJ and CDR3 profiles were obtained. TCRdb called the reads again in MiXCR, with one record for every CDR3 protein. The data show around 430,000 distinct CDR3 sequences, with around 30% seen just once and roughly 0.89% held by the top ten. It was patients with CD8+CD57+ cell expansion by flow cytometry who were chosen for sequencing. Sequenced: sorted CD4+, CD8+, or CD8+CD57+ T cells (not recorded which) from PBMCs. The receptors were gathered from a human donor with aplastic anemia.

The chain carries TRBV20-1 and TRBJ2-1; 7 nucleotides align to TRBD2. Trimming at V came to 8 bases and at J to 9 bases, leaving 10 bases not matched to a gene. The length of the CDR3 is 12 residues. The germline CDR1 and CDR2 sequences are DFQATT and SNEGSKA (reference sequence). The CDR3 DNA reads as TGCAGTCACGTCGGTGGGGAGGGTGAGCAGTTCTTC. Its protein is CSHVGGEGEQFF.

Only a few counts were recorded for this clonotype. The V and J genes are TRBV6-1 and TRBJ1-1, with D possibly being TRBD1 (6 bases). The CDR3 spans 15 residues. The V gene's germline CDR1 is MNHNS and CDR2 SASEGT. Trimming shortened V by 7 bases and J by 4 bases, and 19 bases separated the two germline ends. The CDR3 DNA follows: TGTGCCAGCACCACGTTGGGGGGGCCGGGCACTGAAGCTTTCTTT. Translated: CASTTLGGPGTEAFF.

The chain employs TRBV14 and TRBJ1-1; D is undetermined. The germline V gene encodes CDR1 SGHDN and CDR2 FVKESK. CDR3 length: 16 amino acids. Trimming cost V 4 bases and J 1 base, with 16 bases left between them. The CDR3 spells CASSPSFFRANTEAFF. The CDR3 DNA reads as TGTGCCAGCAGCCCAAGCTTTTTTCGAGCGAACACTGAAGCTTTCTTT.

This clonotype appeared many times. The rearrangement uses TRBV19 and TRBJ2-6, with 8 bases identical to TRBD1. This CDR3 is 16 amino acids long. Germline V gene lookup returns CDR1 LNHDA and CDR2 SQIVND (reference sequence). V was pared by 5 bases and J by 3 bases, with 6 bases of the junction left unmatched. The CDR3 coding sequence is TGTGCCAGTAGTGACAGGGGTATCCTTGGGGCCAACGTCCTGACTTTC. Encoded protein: CASSDRGILGANVLTF.

The chain employs TRBV6-5 and TRBJ2-7; D is possibly TRBD1 (5 bases). V lost 2 bases and J 4 bases, leaving 9 bases between the germline ends. The CDR3 extends over 13 amino acids. The germline CDR1 and CDR2 sequences are MNHEY and SVGAGI. This CDR3 reads CASSYDRKYEQYF. CDR3 DNA sequence: TGTGCCAGCAGTTACGACAGAAAATACGAGCAGTACTTC.

This clonotype has a handful of counts. The V and J genes are TRBV10-3 and TRBJ1-4; D is uncertain. The length of the CDR3 is 12 residues. V was cut by 6 bases and J by 8 bases, with 10 bases left in between. Germline CDR1 reads ENHRY; CDR2 reads SYGVKD. DNA of the CDR3: TGTGCCATCAGCGATGATCGAGAAAAACTGTTTTTT. Its translation is CAISDDREKLFF.

This clonotype was recorded many times. V usage is TRBV12-3 or TRBV12-4 and J usage is TRBJ1-1; no clear D gene. Trimming pared 5 bases from V and 2 bases from J, leaving 12 bases between. CDR3 length: 14 residues. This chain's CDR3 is CASSPSQANTEAFF. CDR3 DNA sequence: TGTGCCAGCAGTCCTTCCCAGGCTAACACTGAAGCTTTCTTT.

In its sample, this clonotype was seen a few times. The V gene is TRBV19, the J gene TRBJ2-1; no clear D gene. Germline V gene data show CDR1 as LNHDA and CDR2 as SQIVND (reference sequence). This CDR3 region has 15 residues. The V end was cut by 1 base, the J end by 2 bases, with 9 bases between. The CDR3 loop reads CASSIGWITYNEQFF. As DNA, the CDR3 is TGTGCCAGTAGTATAGGCTGGATAACCTACAATGAGCAGTTCTTC.

The chain combines TRBV2 with TRBJ2-7; TRBD2 aligns across 9 bases. V lost 10 bases, J lost 2 bases, and 6 bases stayed unmatched. Germline V CDR1 and CDR2: SNHLY, FYNNEI. There are 13 residues in the CDR3. The DNA of the CDR3 is TGTGCCACCAGACTAGCGGACCCCTACGAGCAGTACTTC. The encoded protein is CATRLADPYEQYF.

About this clonotype itself: A single base separates this from a much larger clone, so it may be a read error. V is TRBV11-1 and J is TRBJ2-3; D call uncertain. With the DNA end fitting TRBJ1-5 better, the J assignment may be wrong. This CDR3 is 15 amino acids long. Germline CDR1 and CDR2: SGHAT and FQDESV (reference sequence). DNA of the CDR3: TGTGCCAGCAGCGATCGACTAGCGGGGTTGGATACGCAGCATTTT. This sequence encodes CASSDRLAGLDTQHF.

This clonotype was detected ten times or more. V gene TRBV7-2 combines with J gene TRBJ2-5, with 8 positions matching TRBD2. Germline V gene sequence: CDR1 SGHTA, CDR2 FQGNSA. CDR3 length equals 15 residues. The junction had 7 bases not matched to a gene; V was cut back by 5 bases and J by 2 bases. CDR3 sequence (DNA): TGTGCCAGCAGCCCGACTAGCGTGCGTCAAGAGACCCAGTACTTC. Its translation is CASSPTSVRQETQYF.

The sample holds a few counts of this clonotype. The J gene is TRBJ1-2, the V gene TRBV2, with 7 positions matching TRBD1. Trimming at V came to 7 bases and at J to 0 bases, leaving 5 bases not matched to a gene. Looked up from germline, CDR1 is SNHLY and CDR2 is FYNNEI. This CDR3 has 14 residues. The CDR3 DNA reads as TGTGCCAGCACCCCGGACAGGACTAACTATGGCTACACCTTC. Amino acid sequence: CASTPDRTNYGYTF.

This clonotype was recorded at least ten times. This rearrangement joins TRBV7-2 to TRBJ2-5; D may match TRBD1 or TRBD2 (6 bases each). V was trimmed by 5 bases and J by 2 bases, leaving 12 bases between them. This CDR3 comprises 14 residues. Germline values: CDR1 SGHTA, CDR2 FQGNSA. The CDR3 reads CASSGGLRQETQYF. The CDR3 DNA reads as TGTGCCAGCAGCGGGGGGCTCAGACAAGAGACCCAGTACTTC.

The rearrangement joins TRBV24-1 to TRBJ1-5, with D unclear. Germline CDR1 is KGHDR and CDR2 is SFDVKD. Trimming took off 6 bases at V and 2 bases at J, with 10 bases between the two ends. This CDR3 is 14 amino acids long. The CDR3 region is CATSSGSGNQPQHF. Written as DNA, the CDR3 is TGTGCCACCAGTAGTGGGTCGGGCAATCAGCCCCAGCATTTT.

This clonotype has only a few counts. V gene TRBV7-8 combines with J gene TRBJ1-5, with 8 bases lining up with TRBD1. After removal of 0 bases from V and 11 bases from J, the junction contained 15 bases not matched to a gene. Germline V gene sequence: CDR1 SGHVS, CDR2 FQNEAQ. This CDR3 region has 17 residues. CDR3 sequence reads: CASSLATGAGRGAAQHF. For the CDR3, the DNA is TGTGCCAGCAGCTTAGCGACAGGGGCTGGCCGGGGGGCAGCCCAGCATTTT.

In regard to this clonotype: Since a much larger clone is just one base distant, this may be a read error. The chain combines TRBV2 with TRBJ2-1; the match to TRBD2 covers 14 bases. This CDR3 comprises 15 residues. In germline, CDR1 is SNHLY, CDR2 FYNNEI. The trim removed 6 bases at V and 8 bases at J, leaving 6 bases unmatched. In nucleotides, the CDR3 is TGTGCCAGCAGGGGGGGACTAGCGGGAGTCTATGAGCAGTTCTTC. Translating it yields CASRGGLAGVYEQFF.

This clonotype was detected many times. V gene TRBV2 combines with J gene TRBJ1-2, with TRBD1 identical over 9 bases. After removal of 2 bases from V and 8 bases from J, the junction contained 9 bases not matched to a gene. From germline, CDR1 is SNHLY and CDR2 FYNNEI. This CDR3 spans 15 amino acids. This CDR3 reads CASSEIGTGLVGYTF. The CDR3 nucleotides are TGTGCCAGCAGTGAAATTGGGACAGGGCTCGTCGGCTACACCTTC. The entire variable domain, with the rest obtained from reference TRBV2 and TRBJ1-2, is as follows: EPEVTQTPSHQVTQMGQEVILRCVPISNHLYFYWYRQILGQKVEFLVSFYNNEISEKSEIFDDQFSVERPDGSNFTLKIRSTKLEDSAMYFCASSEIGTGLVGYTFGSGTRLTVV.

Regarding this clonotype: This may be a read error, as it is one base from a much larger clone. V is TRBV19 and J is TRBJ1-4; D is undetermined. The CDR3 has 14 residues. Germline assignment: CDR1 LNHDA and CDR2 SQIVND (reference sequence). CDR3 DNA sequence: TGTCCCAGTAGTATACGAGGGAGGAGTGAAAAACTGTTTTTT. It translates to CPSSIRGRSEKLFF.

This clonotype was seen ten or more times. V usage is TRBV15 and J usage is TRBJ1-1; D is unclear. This CDR3 region has 16 residues. Germline CDR1 and CDR2: LNHNV and YYDKDF (reference sequence). Between the trimmed V and J ends, which lost 0 bases and 7 bases, there was a span of 18 bases. As DNA, the CDR3 is TGTGCCACCAGCAGAGATTTGGCAGTGACGGCAGGTGAAGCTTTCTTT. It yields the protein CATSRDLAVTAGEAFF.

A few counts support this clonotype. J is TRBJ2-3 and V is TRBV7-2, with TRBD2 as a possible D gene (6 bases). Trimming removed 0 bases at V and 4 bases at J, with 14 bases between. The CDR3 consists of 16 residues. Germline V lookup: CDR1 SGHTA, CDR2 FQGNSA. The CDR3 loop reads CASSLADGGVPDTQYF. CDR3 in DNA: TGTGCCAGCAGCTTAGCAGACGGGGGAGTCCCAGATACGCAGTATTTT.

The sample holds many counts of this clonotype. The chain's CDR3 is CASSLATGIDPSSQHF. CDR3 in DNA: TGTGCCAGCAGCTTAGCGACGGGGATCGACCCATCGTCCCAGCATTTT. The rearrangement links TRBV7-2 to TRBJ1-5; D gene ambiguous. V was pared by 0 bases and J by 11 bases, with 20 bases between. This CDR3 comprises 16 residues. Germline V gene lookup returns CDR1 SGHTA and CDR2 FQGNSA.

This sequence joins TRBV7-2 and TRBJ2-5, with D hard to call. CDR3 length equals 13 residues. V was clipped by 5 bases and J by 5 bases, with 12 bases between them. In germline, CDR1 is SGHTA, CDR2 FQGNSA. This chain's CDR3 is CASSPKSVETQYF. As DNA, the CDR3 is TGTGCCAGCAGCCCTAAGTCGGTCGAGACCCAGTACTTC. The whole variable domain, remainder taken from reference TRBV7-2 and TRBJ2-5, is GAGVSQSPSNKVTEKGKDVELRCDPISGHTALYWYRQSLGQGLEFLIYFQGNSAPDKSGLPSDRFSAERTGGSVSTLTIQRTQQEDSAVYLCASSPKSVETQYFGPGTRLLVL.